The T cell receptor (beta chain) under discussion was sequenced for a study of PD-1 blockade in classical Hodgkin lymphoma. Study background: The patients were dosed with nivolumab 3 mg/kg, infused intravenously every 2 weeks.

CDR3 length: 15 residues. Germline V lookup: CDR1 MNHNS, CDR2 SASEGT. The germline V and J ends were trimmed by 7 bases and 3 bases, with 18 bases remaining between them. Overall study findings and caveats: A significant rise in TCR diversity was seen by C4D1 for CD4+ cells but not for CD8+ cells.

Described time point: cycle 4 day 1 (C4D1), after less than seven weeks of nivolumab. Each patient's relapse followed autologous stem cell transplantation, and brentuximab vedotin exposure varied. Patients had relapsed/refractory classical Hodgkin lymphoma with complete response, partial response or progressive disease as best response. Assay used: immunoSEQ multiplex PCR; TCRdb lists only in-frame clones, some missing. This sample carries about 64,000 clones, around nine tenths of them seen once, and the ten largest clones take 6.5% to 9.5%. Remarks on this clone: Its antigen is not identified.

This rearrangement joins TRBV6-1 to TRBJ1-1; no definite D call. The origin of this receptor is a human donor with classical Hodgkin lymphoma. Source: peripheral blood mononuclear cells (PBMCs), taken before the fourth cycle of nivolumab. CDR3 residues: CASNDWGGFDTEAFF. For the CDR3, the DNA is TGTGCCAGCAACGATTGGGGAGGTTTCGACACTGAAGCTTTCTTT.